This TCR beta chain was obtained from a study of blood T cell repertoires in COVID-19. The CDR3 length is 13 residues. Method: immunoSEQ multiplex PCR; TCRdb's copy keeps in-frame clones and lacks some. Among about 44,000 clones, about four fifths were seen once, and the ten largest hold more than 4%. As regards this clone: At one end, the junction sequence differs from germline, possibly due to a read error.

Material: peripheral blood. The genes are TRBV12-3 or TRBV12-4 and TRBJ2-2; weak D call: TRBD2 (5 bases). The clonotype was recovered from a woman in her 70s with acute or convalescent COVID-19. The CDR3 sequence: CASSSGMAGELFF. The DNA for the CDR3 is TGTGCCAGCAGTTCCGGGATGGCCGGAGAGCTGTTTTTT.